The 21 T cell receptor beta chains below were found in one sample sequenced in a study of cytomegalovirus exposure and HLA in healthy donors. It was with 60 Vbeta and 13 Jbeta primers that the PCR ran. Sequencing used immunoSEQ multiplex PCR; TCRdb keeps in-frame clones, though not all of them. The table has 150,000 to 250,000 clones, approximately 85% seen once. The sequenced sample was PBMCs. These receptors were taken from a woman aged 50 to 60 in good health and CMV-seronegative.

This rearrangement joins TRBV4-2 to TRBJ1-2; D perhaps matches TRBD1 (6 bases). This CDR3 is 15 amino acids long. Looked up from germline, CDR1 is LGHNA and CDR2 is YNFKEQ. Between the trimmed V and J ends, which lost 0 bases and 6 bases, there was a span of 14 bases. CDR3 sequence: CASSQDPPDRNGYTF. The CDR3 coding sequence is TGTGCCAGCAGCCAAGATCCCCCGGACAGAAATGGCTACACCTTC.

The V and J genes are TRBV11-2 and TRBJ1-3, with no clear D. The CDR3 runs 15 residues. Per germline, CDR1 SGHAT and CDR2 FQNNGV. V was shortened by 1 base and J by 2 bases, with 9 bases between the two germline ends. CDR3: CASSLASGTGNTIYF. The CDR3 DNA sequence: TGTGCCAGCAGCTTAGCGAGCGGGACTGGAAACACCATATATTTT.

The rearrangement uses TRBV28 and TRBJ1-5, with D perhaps TRBD1 (6 bases). Germline V gene sequence: CDR1 MDHEN, CDR2 SYDVKM. The CDR3 runs to 15 residues. V lost 5 bases, J lost 4 bases, and 15 bases lay in between. Written as DNA, the CDR3 is TGTGCCAGCAGTGCCACGGACAGAGCGAATCAGCCCCAGCATTTT. Translating it yields CASSATDRANQPQHF.

J is TRBJ2-1 and V is TRBV11-2, with 12 bases identical to TRBD2. The germline V gene encodes CDR1 SGHAT and CDR2 FQNNGV. J lost 10 bases, V lost 5 bases, and 12 bases had no gene match. This CDR3 spans 16 amino acids. This CDR3 reads CASSPPTSGRSKEQFF. The CDR3, as DNA: TGTGCCAGCAGCCCTCCGACTAGCGGGAGATCGAAAGAGCAGTTCTTC.

This chain joins TRBV27 and TRBJ2-7; 9 bases line up with TRBD1. V gave up 6 bases and J gave up 0 bases; unmatched junction bases: 6. Looked up from germline, CDR1 is MNHEY and CDR2 is SMNVEV (reference sequence). There are 15 residues in the CDR3. The CDR3 DNA sequence: TGTGCCAGCAGAACGGGACAGGGCCTCTCCTACGAGCAGTACTTC. Amino acids: CASRTGQGLSYEQYF.

This chain connects TRBV11-2 to TRBJ2-5; 9 bases agree with TRBD1. The last part of the DNA fits TRBJ2-7 better; the J call may be wrong. This CDR3 has 14 amino acids. The V gene's germline CDR1 is SGHAT and CDR2 FQNNGV. Here the CDR3 DNA reads TGTGCCAGCAGCACGGACAGGGGACTTCGCGAGCAGTACTTC. Amino acids: CASSTDRGLREQYF.

The chain combines TRBV19 with TRBJ2-2; 11 positions agree with TRBD2. Germline-derived CDR1 and CDR2 are LNHDA and SQIVND (reference sequence). The trim removed 5 bases at V and 0 bases at J, leaving 5 bases unmatched. The CDR3 covers 17 residues. The CDR3 nucleotides read TGTGCCAGTAGTCCTTGGGGACTAGCGGCGAACACCGGGGAGCTGTTTTTT. This encodes CASSPWGLAANTGELFF. Filled out from reference TRBV19 and TRBJ2-2, the complete variable domain reads DGGITQSPKYLFRKEGQNVTLSCEQNLNHDAMYWYRQDPGQGLRLIYYSQIVNDFQKGDIAEGYSVSREKKESFPLTVTSAQKNPTAFYLCASSPWGLAANTGELFFGEGSRLTVL.

The rearrangement joins TRBV6-1 to TRBJ2-7, with 13 positions matching TRBD2. Germline lookup yields CDR1 MNHNS and CDR2 SASEGT. The CDR3 totals 15 residues. J gave up 2 bases and V 4 bases, and 2 bases lay outside the gene matches. The CDR3 loop reads CASSGGLAGPYEQYF. CDR3 DNA sequence: TGTGCCAGCAGTGGGGGACTAGCGGGACCCTACGAGCAGTACTTC.

The count of this clone is one. This chain links TRBV7-9 with TRBJ1-3; D may be TRBD1 (6 bases). Between the trimmed V and J ends, which lost 5 bases and 0 bases, there was a span of 17 bases. The CDR3 covers 17 residues. Germline CDR1 and CDR2: SEHNR and FQNEAQ (reference sequence). CDR3 in DNA: TGTGCCAGCAGCCCCCAAACAGGGCTTCCCTCTGGAAACACCATATATTTT. Its protein is CASSPQTGLPSGNTIYF.

The gene calls are TRBV30 and TRBJ2-2; 10 bases match TRBD1. This CDR3 region has 15 residues. Germline V CDR1 and CDR2: GTSNPN, SVGIG (reference sequence). The V segment lost 4 bases and the J segment 6 bases; nucleotides outside the gene matches: 8. CDR3 in DNA: TGTGCCTGGAAATCGGGACAGGGGATGGCCGGGGAGCTGTTTTTT. Translated, it gives CAWKSGQGMAGELFF.

The V call is TRBV11-1, the J call TRBJ1-1; D uncertain. The germline gives CDR1 SGHAT, CDR2 FQDESV (reference sequence). Between the trimmed V and J ends, which lost 5 bases and 5 bases, there was a span of 6 bases. The length of the CDR3 is 11 residues. The CDR3 loop reads CASSHRTEAFF. The CDR3 region has the DNA TGTGCCAGCAGCCACAGAACTGAAGCTTTCTTT.

This chain links TRBV6-5 with TRBJ2-3; tentatively, D is TRBD1 (6 bases). The CDR3 spans 15 residues. V was clipped by 7 bases and J by 4 bases, with 18 bases between them. Germline loops: CDR1 MNHEY, CDR2 SVGAGI. CDR3 in amino acids: CASKLQGLPADTQYF. Here the CDR3 DNA reads TGTGCCAGCAAACTTCAGGGGCTCCCCGCAGATACGCAGTATTTT.

The rearrangement links TRBV6-5 to TRBJ2-3; TRBD2 agrees at 9 bases. CDR3 length: 14 amino acids. J lost 5 bases, V lost 5 bases, and 5 bases had no gene match. Germline CDR1 and CDR2: MNHEY and SVGAGI. The chain's CDR3 is CASSPGLARDTQYF. The CDR3 region has the DNA TGTGCCAGCAGTCCCGGACTAGCGAGAGATACGCAGTATTTT.

The rearrangement links TRBV5-1 to TRBJ1-1; 7 bases fit TRBD1. The CDR3 has 19 amino acids. V lost 3 bases, J lost 0 bases, and 17 bases stayed unmatched. Per germline, CDR1 SGHRS and CDR2 YFSETQ. CDR3 in DNA: TGCGCCAGCAGCTCCTGGCGGTTCCCGGGACAGACCATGAACACTGAAGCTTTCTTT. Translated: CASSSWRFPGQTMNTEAFF.

This clone was seen only once. The chain carries TRBV28 and TRBJ2-7; 9 nucleotides align to TRBD1. CDR1 is MDHEN, CDR2 SYDVKM, per germline. The CDR3 totals 15 residues. J gave up 4 bases and V 5 bases, and 9 bases lay outside the gene matches. The CDR3 reads CASSSLGQGAYEQYF. CDR3 sequence (DNA): TGTGCCAGCAGTAGCTTGGGACAGGGCGCGTACGAGCAGTACTTC.

The gene calls are TRBV7-9 and TRBJ1-5; TRBD1 matches at 9 bases. The junction had 2 bases not matched to a gene; V was cut back by 3 bases and J by 5 bases. Looked up from germline, CDR1 is SEHNR and CDR2 is FQNEAQ (reference sequence). The CDR3 is 14 residues long. The CDR3, as DNA: TGTGCCAGCAGCTTGGGGACAGGGCATCAGCCCCAGCATTTT. Protein product: CASSLGTGHQPQHF.

The chain joins TRBV7-3 to TRBJ2-1; 14 bases fit TRBD2. Trimming at V came to 3 bases and at J to 9 bases, leaving 4 bases not matched to a gene. Germline-derived CDR1 and CDR2 are SGHTA and FQGTGA. The CDR3 sequence is 15 residues long. CDR3 in amino acids: CASSLGTSGSLEQFF. In DNA, the CDR3 is TGTGCCAGCAGCTTGGGGACTAGCGGGAGTCTTGAGCAGTTCTTC.

The rearrangement joins TRBV9 to TRBJ2-7, with TRBD2 as a possible D gene (5 bases). Germline CDR1 SGDLS, CDR2 YYNGEE. The CDR3 contains 14 residues. Trimming left V 0 bases short and J 3 bases short, with 10 bases between. The CDR3 DNA follows: TGTGCCAGCAGCGTAGCTTCCACTAGCTACGAGCAGTACTTC. This sequence encodes CASSVASTSYEQYF. Filled out from reference TRBV9 and TRBJ2-7, the complete variable domain reads DSGVTQTPKHLITATGQRVTLRCSPRSGDLSVYWYQQSLDQGLQFLIQYYNGEERAKGNILERFSAQQFPDLHSELNLSSLELGDSALYFCASSVASTSYEQYFGPGTRLTVT.

The rearrangement uses TRBV27 and TRBJ2-1, with a tentative D call TRBD1 (5 bases). The CDR3 sequence is 15 residues long. The germline V and J ends were trimmed by 3 bases and 0 bases, with 9 bases remaining between them. Germline V gene lookup returns CDR1 MNHEY and CDR2 SMNVEV (reference sequence). This CDR3 is CASSFDRLSYNEQFF. The CDR3 bases are TGTGCCAGCAGTTTCGACAGACTCTCCTACAATGAGCAGTTCTTC.

The V and J genes are TRBV6-5 and TRBJ1-5, with a possible D match to TRBD1 (5 bases). The CDR3 length is 15 residues. Germline CDR1 and CDR2: MNHEY and SVGAGI. V was shortened by 6 bases and J by 3 bases, with 15 bases between the two germline ends. CDR3 nucleotide sequence: TGTGCCAGCAGACCATCGGGGGAGGCCAATCAGCCCCAGCATTTT. This codes for CASRPSGEANQPQHF.

This clone appeared a few times. V usage is TRBV7-3 and J usage is TRBJ2-1, with 10 bases that match TRBD2. The CDR3 length is 14 residues. The V segment lost 4 bases and the J segment 7 bases; nucleotides outside the gene matches: 4. Germline V gene sequence: CDR1 SGHTA, CDR2 FQGTGA. The CDR3 nucleotides are TGTGCCAGCAGCTCCGGGACTAGCGCAAATGAGCAGTTCTTC. Its protein is CASSSGTSANEQFF.